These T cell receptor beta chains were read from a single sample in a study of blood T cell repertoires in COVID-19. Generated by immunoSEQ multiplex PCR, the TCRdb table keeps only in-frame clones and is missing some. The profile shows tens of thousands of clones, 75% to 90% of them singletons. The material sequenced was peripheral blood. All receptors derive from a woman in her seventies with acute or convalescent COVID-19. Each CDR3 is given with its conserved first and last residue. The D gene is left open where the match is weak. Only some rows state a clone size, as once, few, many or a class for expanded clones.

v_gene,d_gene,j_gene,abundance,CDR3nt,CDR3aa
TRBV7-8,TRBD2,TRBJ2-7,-,TGTGCCAGCAGCACCGGGACTAGCGGGGGGTACGAGCAGTACTTC,CASSTGTSGGYEQYF
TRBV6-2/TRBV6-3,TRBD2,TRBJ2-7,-,TGTGCCAGCAGTTACGGTGCTAGCGGGGGTCGACTCTCCTACGAGCAGTACTTC,CASSYGASGGRLSYEQYF
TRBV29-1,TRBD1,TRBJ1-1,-,TGCAGCGCTGGACAGGGCGGAACTGAAGCTTTCTTT,CSAGQGGTEAFF
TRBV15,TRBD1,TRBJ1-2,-,TGTGCCACCAGCGGGACAGGGGATCTTGGCTACACCTTC,CATSGTGDLGYTF
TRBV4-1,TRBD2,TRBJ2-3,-,TGCGCCAGCAGCCAAACGGGGGGGCCGGCAGATACGCAGTATTTT,CASSQTGGPADTQYF
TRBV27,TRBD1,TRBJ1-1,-,TGTGCCAGCAGTTTATCCCCCAACAGGGGGAACACTGAAGCTTTCTTT,CASSLSPNRGNTEAFF
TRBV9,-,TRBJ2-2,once,TGTGCCAGCAGCCCCCTTGCGGGGTCGAACACCGGGGAGCTGTTTTTT,CASSPLAGSNTGELFF
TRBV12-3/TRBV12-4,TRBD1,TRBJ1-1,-,TGTGCCAGCAGACAGGGGAAGGCTGAAGCTTTCTTT,CASRQGKAEAFF
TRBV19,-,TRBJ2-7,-,TGTGCCAGTAGTATGACGGCGCGGTACGAGCAGTACTTC,CASSMTARYEQYF
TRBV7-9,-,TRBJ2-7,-,TGTGCCAGCAGCTTAATACAGGGTCTCGACGAGCAGTACTTC,CASSLIQGLDEQYF
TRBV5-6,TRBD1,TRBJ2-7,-,TGTGCCAGCAGCTTGTGGGACAGACCCTACGAGCAGTACTTC,CASSLWDRPYEQYF